Following are 22 T cell receptor beta chains from one sample sequenced in a study of cytomegalovirus exposure and HLA in healthy donors. This table comes from immunoSEQ multiplex PCR, and its TCRdb copy is limited to in-frame clones, with some not included. The sample contains over 250,000 clones, approximately 83% of which appear only once. The sample was PBMCs. These receptors originate from a woman younger than 35 in good health and CMV-seronegative.

This clone was detected once. The chain uses TRBV28 and TRBJ2-7, with 9 bases aligning to TRBD1. The CDR3 consists of 19 residues. V lost 1 base to trimming and J lost 3 bases; unmatched junction nucleotides: 16. Germline lookup yields CDR1 MDHEN and CDR2 SYDVKM. The CDR3 is CASSLFRGEKETGGYEQYF. The CDR3 coding sequence is TGTGCCAGCAGTTTATTTAGGGGCGAAAAGGAGACAGGGGGCTACGAGCAGTACTTC.

Here the CDR3 DNA reads TGTGCCAGCAGTCGCCCCTCTAGCGGGAATAACGAGCAGTACTTC. This codes for CASSRPSSGNNEQYF. V gene TRBV6-5 combines with J gene TRBJ2-7; 9 bases are a match to TRBD2. V was pared by 5 bases and J by 5 bases, with 10 bases of the junction left unmatched. Germline V gene data show CDR1 as MNHEY and CDR2 as SVGAGI. The CDR3 is 15 amino acids.

The chain recombines TRBV5-1 with TRBJ2-3, with 7 bases matching TRBD2. The CDR3 consists of 16 residues. J lost 0 bases, V lost 0 bases, and 4 bases had no gene match. CDR1 and CDR2 from the germline V gene are SGHRS and YFSETQ. The CDR3 is CASSLDPGLSTDTQYF. In nucleotides, the CDR3 is TGCGCCAGCAGCTTGGATCCGGGACTAAGCACAGATACGCAGTATTTT.

The DNA of the CDR3 is TGTGCCAGCAGTTCTGGGGCTCAAGAGACCCAGTACTTC. Translated, it gives CASSSGAQETQYF. V usage is TRBV28 and J usage is TRBJ2-5; possible D gene TRBD1, 5 bases. V shed 4 bases and J shed 2 bases, with 8 bases lying between them. Germline loops: CDR1 MDHEN, CDR2 SYDVKM. The CDR3 loop spans 13 amino acids.

J is TRBJ2-3 and V is TRBV11-2; tentative D call: TRBD1 (6 bases). The CDR3 has 16 residues. Germline V CDR1 and CDR2: SGHAT, FQNNGV. The V gene lost 6 bases and the J gene lost 2 bases, with 18 bases spanning the gap. CDR3 DNA sequence: TGTGCCAGCAGGCGTATTCCGGACAGAATCACAGATACGCAGTATTTT. This encodes CASRRIPDRITDTQYF. The full variable domain, completed using reference TRBV11-2 and TRBJ2-3, is EAGVAQSPRYKIIEKRQSVAFWCNPISGHATLYWYQQILGQGPKLLIQFQNNGVVDDSQLPKDRFSAERLKGVDSTLKIQPAKLEDSAVYLCASRRIPDRITDTQYFGPGTRLTVL.

The CDR3 spells CASSEDREGAFQPQHF. The CDR3 DNA sequence: TGTGCCAGCAGTGAGGACAGGGAGGGGGCTTTTCAGCCCCAGCATTTT. The genes are TRBV6-1 and TRBJ1-5, with 8 bases aligning to TRBD1. V was pared by 3 bases and J by 6 bases, with 10 bases of the junction left unmatched. The CDR3 sequence is 16 residues long. CDR1 and CDR2 from the germline V gene are MNHNS and SASEGT.

This rearrangement joins TRBV6-1 to TRBJ2-7; 12 bases are a match to TRBD1. Trimming removed 10 bases from V and 7 bases from J; junction bases left unmatched: 11. Germline CDR1 MNHNS, CDR2 SASEGT. The CDR3 consists of 14 residues. The CDR3 DNA reads TGTGCCACCTACCCGGGACAGGGGGCTGGAGAGCAGTACTTC. Its protein is CATYPGQGAGEQYF.

V is TRBV11-2 and J is TRBJ1-2, with 7 nucleotides matching TRBD1. Germline CDR1 SGHAT, CDR2 FQNNGV. J gave up 0 bases and V 5 bases, and 3 bases lay outside the gene matches. This CDR3 comprises 14 residues. CDR3 amino acids: CASSPGGTNYGYTF. In DNA, the CDR3 is TGTGCCAGCAGCCCAGGGGGGACTAACTATGGCTACACCTTC.

The genes are TRBV5-1 and TRBJ2-2, with D unclear. Trimming shortened V by 0 bases and J by 2 bases, and 8 bases separated the two germline ends. The CDR3 consists of 15 residues. Germline lookup yields CDR1 SGHRS and CDR2 YFSETQ. The DNA of the CDR3 is TGCGCCAGCAGCTTGGCCGGTACCAACACCGGGGAGCTGTTTTTT. It yields the protein CASSLAGTNTGELFF.

This rearrangement joins TRBV30 to TRBJ1-5; D remains unclear. With 0 bases removed from V and 0 bases from J, the gap between germline ends came to 6 bases. In germline, CDR1 is GTSNPN, CDR2 SVGIG (reference sequence). The CDR3 is 14 amino acids. The CDR3 region is CAWSVSISNQPQHF. The CDR3 DNA sequence: TGTGCCTGGAGTGTCAGTATTAGCAATCAGCCCCAGCATTTT.

The chain combines TRBV5-1 with TRBJ1-1; TRBD1 agrees at 7 bases. This CDR3 is 14 amino acids long. Germline V CDR1 and CDR2: SGHRS, YFSETQ. J lost 4 bases, V lost 5 bases, and 8 bases had no gene match. CDR3 loop: CASRWGQSSTEAFF. DNA of the CDR3: TGCGCCAGCAGGTGGGGACAGTCGAGCACTGAAGCTTTCTTT. Drawing the rest from reference TRBV5-1 and TRBJ1-1, the complete variable domain is KAGVTQTPRYLIKTRGQQVTLSCSPISGHRSVSWYQQTPGQGLQFLFEYFSETQRNKGNFPGRFSGRQFSNSRSEMNVSTLELGDSALYLCASRWGQSSTEAFFGQGTRLTVV.

This chain uses TRBV7-6 with TRBJ2-7, with TRBD2 identical over 10 bases. The germline CDR1 and CDR2 sequences are SGHVS and FNYEAQ. Germline trimming cut 0 bases from V and 6 bases from J; bases unmatched to any gene: 5. This CDR3 has 15 residues. The DNA of the CDR3 is TGTGCCAGCAGCTTAGCAGCGGGAGGGCGGGTCGAGCAGTACTTC. Residues: CASSLAAGGRVEQYF.

A word on this clone: Within the sample, other DNA sequences also encode this same CDR3. V gene TRBV18 combines with J gene TRBJ1-2; 11 bases are shared with TRBD1. The CDR3 contains 14 residues. Germline V gene lookup returns CDR1 KGHSH and CDR2 LQKENI. The trim removed 3 bases at V and 8 bases at J, leaving 5 bases unmatched. CDR3 nucleotide sequence: TGTGCCAGCTCACCGGGACAGGGGGATTACGGCTACACCTTC. Protein sequence: CASSPGQGDYGYTF.

This rearrangement joins TRBV25-1 to TRBJ2-7, with D maybe TRBD1 (5 bases). The ends were cut back, 3 bases at V and 2 bases at J, with 17 bases in the middle. CDR3 length equals 16 residues. Germline assignment: CDR1 MGHDK and CDR2 SYGVNS. The CDR3 coding sequence is TGTGCCAGCAGTGATAAAGGACACCCAAGGGCCTACGAGCAGTACTTC. Its translation is CASSDKGHPRAYEQYF.

This clone was counted a few times. V is TRBV29-1 and J is TRBJ1-2; D is possibly TRBD1 (5 bases). In germline, CDR1 is SQVTM, CDR2 ANQGSEA. The length of the CDR3 is 12 residues. V gave up 7 bases and J gave up 4 bases, with 13 bases separating them. CDR3 sequence (DNA): TGCAGCGCCGAAACAGGCTCCTATGGCTACACCTTC. It is translated as CSAETGSYGYTF.

The chain employs TRBV30 and TRBJ2-1, with TRBD2 identical over 9 bases. The CDR3 loop spans 14 amino acids. Germline CDR1 GTSNPN, CDR2 SVGIG (reference sequence). V shed 0 bases, J shed 9 bases, and the junction held 6 bases outside the gene matches. The DNA of the CDR3 is TGTGCCTGGAGTGTAGGCGGGGGGGCCGGTGAGCAGTTCTTC. It yields the protein CAWSVGGGAGEQFF.

The rearrangement joins TRBV5-1 to TRBJ2-1; a weak D match, TRBD2 (7 bases). Looked up from germline, CDR1 is SGHRS and CDR2 is YFSETQ. The length of the CDR3 is 16 residues. Trimming pared 0 bases from V and 9 bases from J, leaving 19 bases between. The CDR3 is CASSLDTSATTGEQFF. The CDR3 DNA reads as TGCGCCAGCAGCTTGGATACTAGCGCAACGACAGGTGAGCAGTTCTTC.

CDR3 coding DNA: TGTGCCAGCAGTTACTTGGGGGGGGTAAACACAGATACGCAGTATTTT. Encoded protein: CASSYLGGVNTDTQYF. The V and J genes are TRBV6-5 and TRBJ2-3; TRBD2 matches 7 bases. In germline, CDR1 is MNHEY, CDR2 SVGAGI. This CDR3 has 16 residues. The junction had 6 bases not matched to a gene; V was cut back by 1 base and J by 2 bases.

The gene calls are TRBV5-1 and TRBJ1-4; a possible D gene is TRBD1 (6 bases). V dropped 4 bases and J dropped 4 bases, with 17 bases sitting between them. Germline V CDR1 and CDR2: SGHRS, YFSETQ. This CDR3 comprises 16 residues. The DNA for the CDR3 is TGCGCCAGCAGCCCGGGTGGACAGAGCCTTAATGAAAAACTGTTTTTT. This translates into CASSPGGQSLNEKLFF.

There are a few counts of this clone. The rearrangement joins TRBV5-1 to TRBJ2-7, with D perhaps TRBD1 (5 bases). V was pared by 3 bases and J by 2 bases, with 9 bases between. This CDR3 contains 13 residues. Germline V lookup: CDR1 SGHRS, CDR2 YFSETQ. CDR3 sequence (DNA): TGCGCCAGCAGCTCGGACAACGCCTACGAGCAGTACTTC. As protein: CASSSDNAYEQYF.

The chain couples TRBV5-1 to TRBJ1-2; 12 nucleotides line up with TRBD1. The length of the CDR3 is 17 residues. CDR1 is SGHRS, CDR2 YFSETQ, per germline. With 0 bases clipped from V and 4 bases from J, the junction kept 7 bases outside the gene matches. CDR3 nucleotides: TGCGCCAGCAGCTTGGAAGGGACAGGGGGCGGCCTCTATGGCTACACCTTC. Protein: CASSLEGTGGGLYGYTF. Variable domain in full (rest from reference TRBV5-1 and TRBJ1-2): KAGVTQTPRYLIKTRGQQVTLSCSPISGHRSVSWYQQTPGQGLQFLFEYFSETQRNKGNFPGRFSGRQFSNSRSEMNVSTLELGDSALYLCASSLEGTGGGLYGYTFGSGTRLTVV.

V is TRBV27 and J is TRBJ2-7, with 8 bases that match TRBD2. The J segment lost 4 bases and the V segment lost 5 bases, leaving 7 bases of the junction unmatched. The CDR3 consists of 14 residues. Per germline, CDR1 MNHEY and CDR2 SMNVEV (reference sequence). Here the CDR3 DNA reads TGTGCCAGCAGTCTCGGACTAGCTCTATACGAGCAGTACTTC. Protein product: CASSLGLALYEQYF.